A selection of T cell receptor beta chains follows, all from one sample in a study of blood T cell repertoires in COVID-19. Clones were sequenced by immunoSEQ multiplex PCR, and TCRdb holds only the in-frame ones, with some missing. There are around 270,000 clones in the sample; more than 65% occur only once, and approximately 15% lies in the top ten. The sample was peripheral blood. These receptors originate from a person aged 65-85 years with COVID-19, enrolled during active disease. CDR3s include the opening cysteine and the closing phenylalanine or tryptophan. Each record gives: V gene, D gene, CDR3 length, clone size, J gene, CDR3 DNA, CDR3 protein. The D gene is left open where the match is weak. Clone size is not always given. Where it is, it says once, few, many or a class for expanded clones.

V: TRBV9
D: -
length: 14
size: once
J: TRBJ1-1
DNA: TGTGCCAGCAGCAAAGGAGGGTTGAACACTGAAGCTTTCTTT
CDR3: CASSKGGLNTEAFF

V: TRBV6-5
D: TRBD2
length: 15
size: -
J: TRBJ2-1
DNA: TGTGCCAGCACCTTAGATAGCGGGGGTTACAATGAGCAGTTCTTC
CDR3: CASTLDSGGYNEQFF

V: TRBV2
D: TRBD1
length: 13
size: -
J: TRBJ2-7
DNA: TGTGCCAGGGGGACAGGGGGCATCAACGAGCAGTACTTC
CDR3: CARGTGGINEQYF

V: TRBV4-1
D: -
length: 17
size: -
J: TRBJ1-3
DNA: TGCGCCAGCAGCCAAGAATCTAGCTCAGGGGCTGGAAACACCATATATTTT
CDR3: CASSQESSSGAGNTIYF

V: TRBV10-3
D: TRBD1
length: 14
size: -
J: TRBJ2-7
DNA: TGTGCCATCAGTGAGCAGGGGACAGGGGACGAGCAGTACTTC
CDR3: CAISEQGTGDEQYF

V: TRBV7-2
D: TRBD2
length: 14
size: once
J: TRBJ2-5
DNA: TGTGCCAGCAGCTTAAGCGGGAGCGTGGAGACCCAGTACTTC
CDR3: CASSLSGSVETQYF

V: TRBV19
D: TRBD1
length: 17
size: -
J: TRBJ1-2
DNA: TGTGCCAGTAGTCCGCCGGGACAGGGAGTTTTTGGCTATGGCTACACCTTC
CDR3: CASSPPGQGVFGYGYTF

V: TRBV5-6
D: -
length: 13
size: -
J: TRBJ1-2
DNA: TGTGCCAGCAGCCGTCAGGGCCGATATGGCTACACCTTC
CDR3: CASSRQGRYGYTF

V: TRBV7-2
D: -
length: 15
size: once
J: TRBJ2-7
DNA: TGTGCCAGCAGCGCCTCGGGACATCCCTCCTACGAGCAGTACTTC
CDR3: CASSASGHPSYEQYF

V: TRBV7-9
D: TRBD1
length: 15
size: -
J: TRBJ1-3
DNA: TGTGCCAGCAGCGCGGGACAGGGGACAGGAAACACCATATATTTT
CDR3: CASSAGQGTGNTIYF

V: TRBV6-2/TRBV6-3
D: -
length: 15
size: -
J: TRBJ1-5
DNA: TGTGCCAGCAGTTACTCGAGTCAGGGGAATCAGCCCCAGCATTTT
CDR3: CASSYSSQGNQPQHF

V: TRBV11-1
D: -
length: 15
size: -
J: TRBJ1-4
DNA: TGTGCCAGCAGCCGCTATGGGGGCGAAAATGAAAAACTGTTTTTT
CDR3: CASSRYGGENEKLFF

V: TRBV6-2/TRBV6-3
D: TRBD2
length: 14
size: -
J: TRBJ2-5
DNA: TGTGCCAGCAGTACCCCTCTAGCGGGAGGTGCCCAGTACTTC
CDR3: CASSTPLAGGAQYF

V: TRBV5-1
D: TRBD1
length: 16
size: -
J: TRBJ2-2
DNA: TGCGCCAGCAGCTCCCGACAGGGGGCGAACACCGGGGAGCTGTTTTTT
CDR3: CASSSRQGANTGELFF

V: TRBV4-1
D: -
length: 15
size: many
J: TRBJ2-4
DNA: TGCGCCAGCAGCCAAGCCGGACTAGCCAAAAACATTCAGTACTTC
CDR3: CASSQAGLAKNIQYF

V: TRBV18
D: TRBD1
length: 15
size: once
J: TRBJ2-5
DNA: TGTGCCAGCTCACCTGACAGGGGGCGCGAAGAGACCCAGTACTTC
CDR3: CASSPDRGREETQYF

V: TRBV6-6
D: -
length: 16
size: -
J: TRBJ2-2
DNA: TGTGCCAGCAGCCCCTCTCCCCGGAGGAACACCGGGGAGCTGTTTTTT
CDR3: CASSPSPRRNTGELFF

V: TRBV27
D: -
length: 14
size: -
J: TRBJ1-6
DNA: TGTGCCAGCAGTACAGGGAACTATAATTCACCCCTCCACTTT
CDR3: CASSTGNYNSPLHF

V: TRBV15
D: TRBD2
length: 18
size: few
J: TRBJ2-3
DNA: TGTGCCACCAGCAGAGATTTACTAGCGGGGTACAACACAGATACGCAGTATTTT
CDR3: CATSRDLLAGYNTDTQYF

V: TRBV28
D: TRBD1
length: 15
size: -
J: TRBJ2-4
DNA: TGTGCCAGCATAGGGACAGAGATAGCCAAAAACATTCAGTACTTC
CDR3: CASIGTEIAKNIQYF

V: TRBV4-1
D: -
length: 15
size: -
J: TRBJ2-5
DNA: TGCGCCAGCAGCCAAGCAGGGAATCCTAGAGAGACCCAGTACTTC
CDR3: CASSQAGNPRETQYF

V: TRBV6-1
D: -
length: 12
size: -
J: TRBJ2-7
DNA: TGTGCCAGCAGTGAAGCGTTCCTCGAGCAGTACTTC
CDR3: CASSEAFLEQYF

V: TRBV28
D: -
length: 14
size: -
J: TRBJ1-2
DNA: TGTGCCAGCAGTTTTCCGGGGAGGGACTATGGCTACACCTTC
CDR3: CASSFPGRDYGYTF

V: TRBV4-3
D: -
length: 14
size: -
J: TRBJ2-2
DNA: TGCGCCAGCAGCCAAGTAGGAGGCACCGGGGAGCTGTTTTTT
CDR3: CASSQVGGTGELFF

V: TRBV15
D: TRBD1
length: 14
size: -
J: TRBJ1-1
DNA: TGTGCCACCAGCAGAGGGGGACAGGTTACTGAAGCTTTCTTT
CDR3: CATSRGGQVTEAFF

V: TRBV3-1/TRBV3-2
D: TRBD2
length: 15
size: -
J: TRBJ2-3
DNA: TGTGCCAGCAGCCCGACAGCGGGGGGGCCCGTTACGCAGTATTTT
CDR3: CASSPTAGGPVTQYF

V: TRBV12-3/TRBV12-4
D: -
length: 11
size: -
J: TRBJ2-7
DNA: TGTGCCAGCAGTTTCCGGGACGAGCAGTACTTC
CDR3: CASSFRDEQYF

V: TRBV7-2
D: TRBD2
length: 18
size: -
J: TRBJ2-1
DNA: TGTGCCAGCAGCCCCAACCTCCCGACTAGCGGGGGAGCCAATGAGCAGTTCTTC
CDR3: CASSPNLPTSGGANEQFF

V: TRBV10-3
D: -
length: 19
size: -
J: TRBJ2-3
DNA: TGTGCCATCAGTGAGTACGCCGAATTTCGTACATCTCATGGAGATACGCAGTATTTT
CDR3: CAISEYAEFRTSHGDTQYF

V: TRBV9
D: TRBD2
length: 17
size: -
J: TRBJ2-3
DNA: TGTGCCAGCAGCGCGACTAGCGGGAGGGGATTCACAGATACGCAGTATTTT
CDR3: CASSATSGRGFTDTQYF